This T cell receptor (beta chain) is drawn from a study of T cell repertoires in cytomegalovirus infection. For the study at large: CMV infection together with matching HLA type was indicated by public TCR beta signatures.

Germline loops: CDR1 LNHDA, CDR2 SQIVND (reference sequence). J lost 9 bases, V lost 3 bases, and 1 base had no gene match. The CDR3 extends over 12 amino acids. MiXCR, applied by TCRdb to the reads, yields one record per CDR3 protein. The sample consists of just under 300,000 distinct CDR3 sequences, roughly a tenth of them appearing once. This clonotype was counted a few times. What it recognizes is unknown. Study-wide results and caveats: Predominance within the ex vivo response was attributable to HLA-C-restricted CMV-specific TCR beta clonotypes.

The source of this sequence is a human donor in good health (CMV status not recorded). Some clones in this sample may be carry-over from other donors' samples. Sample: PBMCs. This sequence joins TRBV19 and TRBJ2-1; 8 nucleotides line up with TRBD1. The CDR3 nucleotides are TGTGCCAGTAGTATTACAGGGGGTGAGCAGTTCTTC. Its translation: CASSITGGEQFF.